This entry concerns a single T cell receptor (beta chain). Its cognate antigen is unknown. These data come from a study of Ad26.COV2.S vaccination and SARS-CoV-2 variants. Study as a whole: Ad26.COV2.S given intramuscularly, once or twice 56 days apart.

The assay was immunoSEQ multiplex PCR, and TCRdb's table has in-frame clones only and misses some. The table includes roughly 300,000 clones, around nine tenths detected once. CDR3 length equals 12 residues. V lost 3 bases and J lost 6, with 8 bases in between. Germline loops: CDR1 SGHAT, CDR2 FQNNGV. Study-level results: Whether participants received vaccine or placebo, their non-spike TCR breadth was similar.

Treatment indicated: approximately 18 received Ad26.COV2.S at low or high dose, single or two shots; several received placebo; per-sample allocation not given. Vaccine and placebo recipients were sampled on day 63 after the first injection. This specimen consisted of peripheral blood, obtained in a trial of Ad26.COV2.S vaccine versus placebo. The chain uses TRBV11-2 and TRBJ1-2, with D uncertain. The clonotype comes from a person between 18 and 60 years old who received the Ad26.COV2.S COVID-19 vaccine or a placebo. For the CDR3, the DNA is TGTGCCAGCAGCTTGGGATTGGATGGCTACACCTTC. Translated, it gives CASSLGLDGYTF.